Described below is a single TCR beta chain sequence and its context. Its antigen is unknown. The data originate from a study of T cell responses to AZD1222 COVID-19 vaccine. Study results and caveats: Elevations in Spike-specific TCR breadth and depth followed administration of two AZD1222 doses. At baseline, seropositivity was found in only a handful of AZD1222 recipients.

CDR3 length: 13 residues. V was shortened by 7 bases and J by 8 bases, with 17 bases between the two germline ends. The V gene's germline CDR1 is SEHNR and CDR2 FQNEAQ (reference sequence). Repertoires were generated with immunoSEQ multiplex PCR, while TCRdb's copy carries only in-frame clones and drops some. The sample lists about 120,000 clones, approximately 93% occurring once. The V and J genes are TRBV7-9 and TRBJ1-2, with D hard to call. Sequencing used peripheral blood, obtained on day 0 of AZD1222 vaccination. The clonotype comes from an adult in good health. The CDR3 bases are TGTGCCAGCACCGCCGGGTTTAGGCGGGGCTACACCTTC. This codes for CASTAGFRRGYTF.